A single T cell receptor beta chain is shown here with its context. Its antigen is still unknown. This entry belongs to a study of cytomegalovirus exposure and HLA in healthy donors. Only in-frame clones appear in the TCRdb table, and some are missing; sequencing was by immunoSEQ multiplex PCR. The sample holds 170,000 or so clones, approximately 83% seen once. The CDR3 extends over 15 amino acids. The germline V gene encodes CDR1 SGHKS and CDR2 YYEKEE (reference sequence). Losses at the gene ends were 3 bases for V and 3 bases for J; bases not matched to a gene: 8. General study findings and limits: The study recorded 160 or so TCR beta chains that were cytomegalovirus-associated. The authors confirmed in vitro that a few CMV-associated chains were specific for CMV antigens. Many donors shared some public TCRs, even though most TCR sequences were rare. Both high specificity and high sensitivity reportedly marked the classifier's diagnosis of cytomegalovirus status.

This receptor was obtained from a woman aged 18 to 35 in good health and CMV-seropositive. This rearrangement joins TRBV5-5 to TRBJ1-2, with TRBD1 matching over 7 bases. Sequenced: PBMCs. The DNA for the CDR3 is TGTGCCAGCAGCTCGACCGCGACAGGGTACTATGGCTACACCTTC. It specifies CASSSTATGYYGYTF.